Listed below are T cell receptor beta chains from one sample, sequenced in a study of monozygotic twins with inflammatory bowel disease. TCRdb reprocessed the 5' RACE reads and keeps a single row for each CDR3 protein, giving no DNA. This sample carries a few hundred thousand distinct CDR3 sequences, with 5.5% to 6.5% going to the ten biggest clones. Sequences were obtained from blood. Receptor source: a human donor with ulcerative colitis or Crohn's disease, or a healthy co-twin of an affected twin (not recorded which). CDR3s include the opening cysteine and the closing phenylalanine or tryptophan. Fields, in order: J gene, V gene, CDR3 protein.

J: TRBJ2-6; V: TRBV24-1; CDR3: CATSEWDTVVGANVLTF
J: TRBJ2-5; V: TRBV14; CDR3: CASSPSRTRQETQYF
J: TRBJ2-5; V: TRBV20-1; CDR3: CSAILGLAGAGTQYF
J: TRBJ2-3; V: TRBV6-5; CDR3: CASSFHSVARGQDTQYF
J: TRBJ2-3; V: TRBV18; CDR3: CASSRRRDIRTDTQYF
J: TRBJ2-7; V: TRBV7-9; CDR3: CASSLAGAGRAYEQYF
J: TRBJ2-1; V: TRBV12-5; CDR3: CASAGDATGQFF
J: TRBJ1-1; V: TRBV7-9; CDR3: CASSPGQGGFPEAFF
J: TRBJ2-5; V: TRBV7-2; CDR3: CASSPRLAVYQETQYF
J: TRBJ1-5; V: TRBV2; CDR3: CASRQQFSNQPQHF
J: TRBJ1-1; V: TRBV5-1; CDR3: CASSFQGENTEAFF
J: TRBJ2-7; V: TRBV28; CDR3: CASSLSTGILAGGLDEQYF
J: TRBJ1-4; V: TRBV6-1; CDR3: CASRDGPVNEKLFF
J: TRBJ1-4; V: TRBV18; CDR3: CASSPPVANEKLFF
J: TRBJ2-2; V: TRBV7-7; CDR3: CASSPSRVAGELFF
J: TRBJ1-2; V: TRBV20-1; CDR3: CSARDLQGDGFTF
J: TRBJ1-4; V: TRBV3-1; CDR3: CASSQPRTGGGNEKLFF
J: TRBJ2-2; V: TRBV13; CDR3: CASSLGVGLPSAGELFF
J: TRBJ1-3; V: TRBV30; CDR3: CAWTGTTTGNTIYF
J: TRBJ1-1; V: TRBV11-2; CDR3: CASSSSDRGLEAFF
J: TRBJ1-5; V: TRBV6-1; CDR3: CASSEVSGVNQPQHF
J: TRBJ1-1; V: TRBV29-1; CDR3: CSVVTTAPNTEAFF
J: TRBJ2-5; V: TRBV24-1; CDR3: CATRGPDRESPQETQYF
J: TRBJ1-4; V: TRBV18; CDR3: CASSPQPLGEKLFF
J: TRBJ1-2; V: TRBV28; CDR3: CASSSIFHTKHYGYTF
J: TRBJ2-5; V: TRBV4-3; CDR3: CASSQGTERRTQYF
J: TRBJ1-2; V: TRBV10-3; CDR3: CATAPALPGGYGYTF
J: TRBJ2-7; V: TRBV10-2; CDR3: CATSGDSGTSEQGAYYEQYF
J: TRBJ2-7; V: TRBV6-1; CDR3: CASTREIRYEQYF
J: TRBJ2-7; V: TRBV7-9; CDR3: CASSPGQGESYEQYF
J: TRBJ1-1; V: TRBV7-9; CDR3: CASSNWDRGSEAFF
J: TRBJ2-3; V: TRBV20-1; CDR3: CSARDTTSGLSSTQYF
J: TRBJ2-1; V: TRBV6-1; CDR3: CASNQGGLYNEQFF
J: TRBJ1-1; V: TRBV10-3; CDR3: CAGGRQPNTEAFF
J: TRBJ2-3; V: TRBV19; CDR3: CASNPRVGTQYF
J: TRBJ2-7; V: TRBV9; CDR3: CASSVDQGRHEQYF
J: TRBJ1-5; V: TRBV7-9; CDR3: CASSFEGQQPQHF
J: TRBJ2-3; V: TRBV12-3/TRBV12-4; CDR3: CASSRADTQYF
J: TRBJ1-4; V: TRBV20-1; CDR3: CSATRSAGDEKLFF
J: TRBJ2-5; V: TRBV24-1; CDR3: CATSDLRSGNQETQYF
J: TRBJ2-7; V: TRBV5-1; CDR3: CASSPGSNRLAYEQYF
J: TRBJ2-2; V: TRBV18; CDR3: CASSPRSGSTGELFF
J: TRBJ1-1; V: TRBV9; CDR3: CASSVGPGVRAEAFF
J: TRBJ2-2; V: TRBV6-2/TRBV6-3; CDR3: CASRTGSLGPGELFF
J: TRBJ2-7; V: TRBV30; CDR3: CAWRWGTSGYEQYF
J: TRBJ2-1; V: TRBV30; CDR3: CAWSVGYQNNEQFF